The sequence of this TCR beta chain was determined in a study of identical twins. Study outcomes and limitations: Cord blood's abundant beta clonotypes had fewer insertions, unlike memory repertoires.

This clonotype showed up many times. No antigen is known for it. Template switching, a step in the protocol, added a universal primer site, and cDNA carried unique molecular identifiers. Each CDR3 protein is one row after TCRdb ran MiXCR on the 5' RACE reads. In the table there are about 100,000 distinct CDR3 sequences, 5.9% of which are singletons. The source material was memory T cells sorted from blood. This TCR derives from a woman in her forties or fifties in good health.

CDR3 in DNA: TGCAGCGCTCGGACAGGGGGCGTCGGGACTGAAGCTTTCTTT. Amino acid sequence: CSARTGGVGTEAFF. The rearrangement links TRBV29-1 to TRBJ1-1, with 11 bases aligning to TRBD1. Germline V lookup: CDR1 SQVTM, CDR2 ANQGSEA. CDR3 length: 14 amino acids. Trimming at V came to 7 bases and at J to 5 bases, leaving 9 bases not matched to a gene.